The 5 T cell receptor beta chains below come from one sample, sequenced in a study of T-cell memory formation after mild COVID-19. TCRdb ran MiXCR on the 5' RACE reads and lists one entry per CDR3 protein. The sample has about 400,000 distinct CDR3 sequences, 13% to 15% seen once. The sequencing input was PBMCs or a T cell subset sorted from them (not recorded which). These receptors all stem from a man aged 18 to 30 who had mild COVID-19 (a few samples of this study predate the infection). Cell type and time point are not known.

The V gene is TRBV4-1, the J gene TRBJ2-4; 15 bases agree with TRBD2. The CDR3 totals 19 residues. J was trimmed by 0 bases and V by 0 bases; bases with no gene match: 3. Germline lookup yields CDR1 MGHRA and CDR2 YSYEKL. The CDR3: CASSQDPGLAGGAKNIQYF. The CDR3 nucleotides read TGCGCCAGCAGCCAAGACCCGGGACTAGCGGGGGGAGCCAAAAACATTCAGTACTTC.

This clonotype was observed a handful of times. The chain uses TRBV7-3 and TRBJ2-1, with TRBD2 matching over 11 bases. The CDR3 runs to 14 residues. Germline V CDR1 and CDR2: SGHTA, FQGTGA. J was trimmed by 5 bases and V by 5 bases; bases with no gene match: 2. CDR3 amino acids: CASSMGLADNEQFF. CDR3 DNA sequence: TGTGCCAGCAGCATGGGACTAGCGGACAATGAGCAGTTCTTC.

This chain's CDR3 is CASSELGTDTQYF. Here the CDR3 DNA reads TGTGCCAGCAGTGAATTGGGCACAGATACGCAGTATTTT. The chain joins TRBV25-1 to TRBJ2-3; D unclear. V lost 1 base, J lost 1 base, and 3 bases lay in between. The CDR3 has 13 amino acids. Germline V gene data show CDR1 as MGHDK and CDR2 as SYGVNS.

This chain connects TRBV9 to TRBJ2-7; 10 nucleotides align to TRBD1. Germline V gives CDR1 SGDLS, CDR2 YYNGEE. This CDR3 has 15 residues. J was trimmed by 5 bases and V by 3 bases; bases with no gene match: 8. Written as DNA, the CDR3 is TGTGCCAGCAGCGCGGGGGGACAGGGGTTCGACGAGCAGTACTTC. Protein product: CASSAGGQGFDEQYF. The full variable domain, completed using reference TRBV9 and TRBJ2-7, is DSGVTQTPKHLITATGQRVTLRCSPRSGDLSVYWYQQSLDQGLQFLIQYYNGEERAKGNILERFSAQQFPDLHSELNLSSLELGDSALYFCASSAGGQGFDEQYFGPGTRLTVT.

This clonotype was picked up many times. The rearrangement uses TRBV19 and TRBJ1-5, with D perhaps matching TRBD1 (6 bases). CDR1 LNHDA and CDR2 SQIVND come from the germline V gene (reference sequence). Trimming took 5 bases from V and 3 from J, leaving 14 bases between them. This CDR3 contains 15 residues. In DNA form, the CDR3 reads TGTGCCAGTAGTCCTAGACAGGCCTACAATCAGCCCCAGCATTTT. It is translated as CASSPRQAYNQPQHF. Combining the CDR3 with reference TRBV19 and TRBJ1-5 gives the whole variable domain DGGITQSPKYLFRKEGQNVTLSCEQNLNHDAMYWYRQDPGQGLRLIYYSQIVNDFQKGDIAEGYSVSREKKESFPLTVTSAQKNPTAFYLCASSPRQAYNQPQHFGDGTRLSIL.